This TCR beta chain was recorded in a study of radiotherapy plus CTLA-4 blockade in lung cancer. Study conclusions and caveats: An expansion of tumor-derived TCR clones occurred in blood after radiotherapy plus ipilimumab.

A word on this clone: As yet, its antigen is unknown.

Lung cancer patients with chemo-refractory metastatic non-small-cell disease were given focal radiation plus CTLA-4 blockade with ipilimumab. Assay used: immunoSEQ multiplex PCR; TCRdb lists only in-frame clones, some missing. Of about 95,000 clones in the sample, 83% are singletons; the top ten hold around 0.78%. This sequence was found in a human donor with non-small cell lung cancer who had stable disease on radiotherapy plus ipilimumab. This material consisted of peripheral blood, taken from a patient treated with radiotherapy plus ipilimumab.

Written as DNA, the CDR3 is TGTGCCATCAGTACCAACAGGGGGGAGGCCAAAAACATTCAGTACTTC. It translates to CAISTNRGEAKNIQYF. The rearrangement joins TRBV10-3 to TRBJ2-4; 8 bases map to TRBD1. CDR3 length equals 16 residues. The germline CDR1 and CDR2 sequences are ENHRY and SYGVKD. The V and J ends lost 5 bases and 1 base, in that order; junction bases with no gene match: 7.